Listed below are T cell receptor beta chains from one sample, sequenced in a study of T cells in Graves' hyperthyroidism and ophthalmopathy. TCRdb processed the multiplex PCR reads anew with MiXCR; each CDR3 protein has one entry. The sample records 600,000 to 750,000 distinct CDR3 sequences, 15% to 20% being singletons. The specimen sequenced was blood. These TCRs come from a man between 45 and 60 years old with Graves' hyperthyroidism. The CDR3 runs from the conserved cysteine through the conserved F or W. A D gene is named only where the DNA matches it firmly. Clone size is shown for a subset of rows, as once, few, many or a class of expanded clone.

>TRBD2|TRBJ2-3|few|TRBV5-1
CASSSGLAGPSTDTQYF
TGCGCCAGCAGCTCGGGACTAGCGGGGCCCAGCACAGATACGCAGTATTTT
>-|TRBJ2-2|many|TRBV2
CASSETLRAGELFF
TGTGCCAGCAGTGAAACACTACGAGCCGGGGAGCTGTTTTTT
>-|TRBJ2-3|many|TRBV12-3/TRBV12-4
CASSFVRFGTDTQYF
TGTGCCAGCAGTTTCGTCCGTTTTGGCACAGATACGCAGTATTTT
>-|TRBJ1-2|many|TRBV11-2
CASSLGPGDDGYTF
TGTGCCAGCAGCTTAGGACCCGGAGATGATGGCTACACCTTC
>TRBD1|TRBJ1-2|few|TRBV5-1
CASTETGMDYGYTF
TGCGCCAGCACCGAGACAGGGATGGACTATGGCTACACCTTC
>-|TRBJ2-1|many|TRBV14
CASSQSEPFTYNEQFF
TGTGCCAGCAGCCAATCGGAACCCTTTACGTACAATGAGCAGTTCTTC
>-|TRBJ1-1|-|TRBV5-8
CASGYQGGTEAFF
TGTGCCAGCGGTTACCAGGGAGGTACTGAAGCTTTCTTT
>TRBD2|TRBJ2-7|few|TRBV4-1
CASSHSSSGRTYEQYF
TGCGCCAGCAGCCATTCCTCTAGCGGGAGGACCTACGAGCAGTACTTC
>-|TRBJ2-6|many|TRBV6-5
CASSYSTVRSGANVLTF
TGTGCCAGCAGTTACTCGACGGTACGCTCTGGGGCCAACGTCCTGACTTTC
>-|TRBJ2-5|many|TRBV27
CASSWDLGGETQYF
TGTGCCAGCAGTTGGGACCTTGGGGGAGAGACCCAGTACTTC
>-|TRBJ1-1|-|TRBV11-3
CASSPDSSLGAFF
TGTGCCAGCAGCCCCGACAGCAGCTTAGGGGCTTTCTTT
>-|TRBJ1-2|-|TRBV5-6
CASSLPGHYGYTF
TGTGCCAGCAGCTTGCCGGGACACTATGGCTACACCTTC
>TRBD2|TRBJ2-2|-|TRBV12-3/TRBV12-4
CASSGSSAGGNTGELFF
TGTGCCAGCAGCGGGTCGTCGGCGGGAGGAAACACCGGGGAGCTGTTTTTT
>-|TRBJ1-2|few|TRBV5-6
CASSLVGADYGYTF
TGTGCCAGCAGCTTGGTCGGGGCGGACTATGGCTACACCTTC
>TRBD2|TRBJ2-7|many|TRBV29-1
CSVEEGALAGGFEQYF
TGCAGCGTTGAAGAAGGCGCCCTAGCGGGAGGTTTTGAGCAGTACTTC
>-|TRBJ2-5|few|TRBV30
CAWSAFVGPAETQYF
TGTGCCTGGAGTGCCTTCGTCGGCCCGGCGGAGACCCAGTACTTC
>-|TRBJ1-5|many|TRBV28
CASSLGGGNQPQHF
TGCGCCAGCAGCTTGGGGGGGGGAAATCAGCCCCAGCATTTT
>TRBD2|TRBJ2-7|few|TRBV6-2/TRBV6-3
CASSYLISWRERRFEQYF
TGTGCCAGCAGTTACTTGATCTCGTGGCGGGAGCGTAGGTTCGAGCAGTACTTC
>TRBD1|TRBJ1-1|many|TRBV16
CASSPRQGTTEAFF
TGTGCCAGCAGCCCTAGACAGGGGACCACTGAAGCTTTCTTT
>TRBD2|TRBJ2-2|-|TRBV3-1
CASSQWNGRGNGELFF
TGTGCCAGCAGCCAATGGAACGGGAGGGGAAACGGGGAGCTGTTTTTT
>-|TRBJ2-5|many|TRBV7-2
CASSLDPLRETQYF
TGTGCCAGCAGCCTAGACCCACTGCGAGAGACCCAGTACTTC
>-|TRBJ1-5|-|TRBV7-2
CASSPEHNQPQHF
TGTGCCAGCAGCCCCGAGCATAATCAGCCCCAGCATTTT
>-|TRBJ2-1|few|TRBV30
CAWGTGTSGFF
-
>-|TRBJ2-7|many|TRBV28
CASSSTATYEQYF
TGTGCCAGCAGTTCGACAGCTACGTACGAGCAGTACTTC
>-|TRBJ2-7|many|TRBV28
CATGASYEQYF
TGTGCCACGGGGGCTTCCTACGAGCAGTACTTC
>TRBD1|TRBJ2-7|many|TRBV11-2
CASSFIRGQGVYEQYF
TGTGCCAGCAGCTTTATCCGAGGACAGGGGGTTTACGAGCAGTACTTC
>-|TRBJ1-1|-|TRBV15
CATSRFRTDPNTEAFF
TGTGCCACCAGCAGATTCCGGACAGACCCGAACACTGAAGCTTTCTTT
>TRBD1|TRBJ1-2|few|TRBV7-8
CASSLPRTGGNYGYTF
TGTGCCAGCAGCTTACCAAGGACAGGGGGAAACTATGGCTACACCTTC
>TRBD2|TRBJ2-1|many|TRBV2
CASTEGLAGGGEQFF
TGTGCCAGCACAGAGGGACTAGCGGGAGGTGGCGAGCAGTTCTTC
>-|TRBJ2-5|-|TRBV20-1
CSAHLLDSTLETQYF
TGCAGTGCCCACCTTCTGGACTCGACCCTGGAGACCCAGTACTTC
>-|TRBJ1-1|many|TRBV11-2
CASSHYGGWGSGQNTEAFF
TGTGCCAGCAGCCACTATGGTGGGTGGGGTAGCGGTCAGAACACTGAAGCTTTCTTT
>TRBD2|TRBJ2-1|-|TRBV9
CASSVSTSGSDEQFF
TGTGCCAGCAGCGTAAGTACTAGCGGGAGTGATGAGCAGTTCTTC
>-|TRBJ2-7|-|TRBV6-2/TRBV6-3
CASSWGAGSRSVSYEQYF
TGTGCCAGCAGTTGGGGAGCCGGCAGTCGCAGCGTCTCCTACGAGCAGTACTTC
>-|TRBJ1-2|many|TRBV2
CASSDPLKGNYGYTF
TGTGCCAGCAGTGATCCTTTGAAAGGGAACTATGGCTACACCTTC
>TRBD2|TRBJ2-1|many|TRBV24-1
CATSGTSGINSYNEQFF
TGTGCCACCAGCGGGACTAGCGGGATCAACTCCTACAATGAGCAGTTCTTC
>-|TRBJ2-5|-|TRBV7-2
CASSDRLVQETQYF
TGTGCCAGCAGCGACCGACTAGTCCAAGAGACCCAGTACTTC
>-|TRBJ2-3|few|TRBV3-1
CASSPAATVDTQYF
TGTGCCAGCAGCCCGGCAGCGACTGTAGATACGCAGTATTTT
>-|TRBJ2-7|many|TRBV28
CASSQGGDDEQYF
TGTGCCAGCAGCCAAGGAGGGGACGACGAGCAGTACTTC
>TRBD2|TRBJ2-3|-|TRBV15
CATSPGLAGGLTDTQYF
TGTGCCACCAGCCCTGGACTAGCGGGAGGGCTAACAGATACGCAGTATTTT
>-|TRBJ1-4|few|TRBV5-6
CASSGTGSPNEKLFF
TGTGCCAGCAGCGGAACAGGATCCCCTAATGAAAAACTGTTTTTT